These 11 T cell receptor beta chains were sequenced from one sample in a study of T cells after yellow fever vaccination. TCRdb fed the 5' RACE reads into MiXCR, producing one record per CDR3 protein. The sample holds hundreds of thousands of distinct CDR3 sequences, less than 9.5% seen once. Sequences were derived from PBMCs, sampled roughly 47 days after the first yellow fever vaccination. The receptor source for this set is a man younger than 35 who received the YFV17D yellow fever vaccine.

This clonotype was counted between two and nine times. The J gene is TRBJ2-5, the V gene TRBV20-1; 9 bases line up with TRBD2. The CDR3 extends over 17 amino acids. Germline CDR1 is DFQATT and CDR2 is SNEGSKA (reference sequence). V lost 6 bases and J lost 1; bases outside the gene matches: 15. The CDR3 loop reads CSATPFSGGGSQETQYF. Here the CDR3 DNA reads TGCAGTGCCACTCCCTTTAGCGGGGGAGGATCCCAAGAGACCCAGTACTTC.

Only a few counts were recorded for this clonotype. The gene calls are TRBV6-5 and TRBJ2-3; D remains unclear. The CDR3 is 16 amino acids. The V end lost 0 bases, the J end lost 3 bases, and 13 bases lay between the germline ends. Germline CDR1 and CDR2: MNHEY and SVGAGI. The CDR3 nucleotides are TGTGCCAGCAGTTACTCTGGTTATCTGGGGACAGATACGCAGTATTTT. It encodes CASSYSGYLGTDTQYF.

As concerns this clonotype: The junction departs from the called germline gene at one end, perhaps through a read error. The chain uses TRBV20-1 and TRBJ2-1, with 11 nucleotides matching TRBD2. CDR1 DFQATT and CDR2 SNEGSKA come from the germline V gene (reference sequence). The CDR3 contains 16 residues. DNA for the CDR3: TGCAGCGCTAGGATCTCTGGGGTAGCGGGGGGGCATGAGCAGTTCTTC. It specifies CSARISGVAGGHEQFF.

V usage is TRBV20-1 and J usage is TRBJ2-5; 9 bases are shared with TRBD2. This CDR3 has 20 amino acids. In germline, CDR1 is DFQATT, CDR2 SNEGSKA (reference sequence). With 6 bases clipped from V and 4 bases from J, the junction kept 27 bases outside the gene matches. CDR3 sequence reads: CSAAERRGGGARRLGETQYF. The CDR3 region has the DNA TGCAGTGCGGCAGAACGGAGAGGCGGGGGGGCCCGACGGCTCGGAGAGACCCAGTACTTC.

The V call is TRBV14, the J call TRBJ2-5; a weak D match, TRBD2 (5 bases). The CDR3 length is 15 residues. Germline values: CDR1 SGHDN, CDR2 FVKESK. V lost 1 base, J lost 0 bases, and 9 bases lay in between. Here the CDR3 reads CASSQVSLDQETQYF. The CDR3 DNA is TGTGCCAGCAGCCAAGTATCACTAGACCAAGAGACCCAGTACTTC.

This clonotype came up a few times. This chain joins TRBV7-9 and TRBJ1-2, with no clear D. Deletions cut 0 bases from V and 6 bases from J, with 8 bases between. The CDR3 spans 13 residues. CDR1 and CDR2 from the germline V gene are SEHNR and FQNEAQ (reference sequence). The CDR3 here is CASSLAGVDGYTF. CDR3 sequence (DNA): TGTGCCAGCAGCTTAGCCGGGGTAGATGGCTACACCTTC.

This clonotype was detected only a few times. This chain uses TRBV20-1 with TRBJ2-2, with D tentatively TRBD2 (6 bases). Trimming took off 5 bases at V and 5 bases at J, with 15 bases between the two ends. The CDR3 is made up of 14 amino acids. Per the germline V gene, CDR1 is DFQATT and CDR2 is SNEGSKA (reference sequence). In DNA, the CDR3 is TGCAGTGCTGCGGGTGGCGCGGGGACCGGGGAGCTGTTTTTT. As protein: CSAAGGAGTGELFF.

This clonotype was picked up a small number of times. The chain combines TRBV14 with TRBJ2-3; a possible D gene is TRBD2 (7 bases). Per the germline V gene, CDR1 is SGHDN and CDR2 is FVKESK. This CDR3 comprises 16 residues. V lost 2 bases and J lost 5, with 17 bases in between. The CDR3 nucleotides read TGTGCCAGCAGCCAAATTGAGGGGGGGCCAGGAGATACGCAGTATTTT. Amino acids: CASSQIEGGPGDTQYF. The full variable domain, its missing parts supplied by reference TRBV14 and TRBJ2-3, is EAGVTQFPSHSVIEKGQTVTLRCDPISGHDNLYWYRRVMGKEIKFLLHFVKESKQDESGMPNNRFLAERTGGTYSTLKVQPAELEDSGVYFCASSQIEGGPGDTQYFGPGTRLTVL.

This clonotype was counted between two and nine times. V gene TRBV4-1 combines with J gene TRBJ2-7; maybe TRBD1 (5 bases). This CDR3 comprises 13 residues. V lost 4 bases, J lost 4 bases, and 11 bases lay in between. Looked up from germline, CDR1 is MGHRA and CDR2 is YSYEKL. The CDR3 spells CASSRDKGYEQYV. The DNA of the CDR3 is TGCGCCAGCAGCCGAGACAAGGGGTACGAGCAGTACGTC.

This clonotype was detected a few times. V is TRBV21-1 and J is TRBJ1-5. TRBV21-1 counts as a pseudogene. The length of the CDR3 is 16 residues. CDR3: CASRKPILLSNQPQHF. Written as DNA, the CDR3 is TGTGCCAGCAGGAAACCGATCCTCCTTAGCAATCAGCCCCAGCATTTT.

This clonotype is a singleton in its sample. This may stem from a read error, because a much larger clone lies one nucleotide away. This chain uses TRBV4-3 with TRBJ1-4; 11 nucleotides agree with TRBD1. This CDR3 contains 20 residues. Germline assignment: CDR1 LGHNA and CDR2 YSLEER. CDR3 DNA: TGCGCCAGCAGCCAACCCGTTTGGACAGGGGGCGAGAAATCTAATGAAAAACTGATTTTT. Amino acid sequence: CASSQPVWTGGEKSNEKLIF.